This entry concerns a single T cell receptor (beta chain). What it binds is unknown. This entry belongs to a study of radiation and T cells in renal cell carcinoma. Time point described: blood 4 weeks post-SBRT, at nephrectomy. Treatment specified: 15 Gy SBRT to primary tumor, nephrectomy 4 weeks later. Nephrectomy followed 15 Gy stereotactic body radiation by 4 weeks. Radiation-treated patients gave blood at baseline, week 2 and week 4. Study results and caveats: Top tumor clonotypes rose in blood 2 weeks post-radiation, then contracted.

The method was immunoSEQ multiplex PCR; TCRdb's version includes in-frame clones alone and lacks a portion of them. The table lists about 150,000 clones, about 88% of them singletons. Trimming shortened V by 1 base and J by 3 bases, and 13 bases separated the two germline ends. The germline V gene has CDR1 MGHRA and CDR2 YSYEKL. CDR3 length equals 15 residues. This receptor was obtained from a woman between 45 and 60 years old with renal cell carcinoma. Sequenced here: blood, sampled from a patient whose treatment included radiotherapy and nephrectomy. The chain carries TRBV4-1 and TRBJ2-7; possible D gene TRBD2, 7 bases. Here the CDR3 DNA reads TGCGCCAGCAGCCAAGGAGCGGGACAAGTCTACGAGCAGTACTTC. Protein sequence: CASSQGAGQVYEQYF.